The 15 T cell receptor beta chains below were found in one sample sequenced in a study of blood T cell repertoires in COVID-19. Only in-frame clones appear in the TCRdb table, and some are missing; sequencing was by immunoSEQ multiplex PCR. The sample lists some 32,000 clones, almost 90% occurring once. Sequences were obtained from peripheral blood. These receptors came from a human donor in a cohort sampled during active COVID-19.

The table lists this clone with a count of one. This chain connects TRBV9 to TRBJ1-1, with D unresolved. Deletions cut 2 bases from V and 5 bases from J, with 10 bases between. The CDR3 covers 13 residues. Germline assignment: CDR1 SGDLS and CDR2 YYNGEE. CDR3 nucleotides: TGTGCCAGCAGCGTGGCCGTGGCAACTGAAGCTTTCTTT. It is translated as CASSVAVATEAFF.

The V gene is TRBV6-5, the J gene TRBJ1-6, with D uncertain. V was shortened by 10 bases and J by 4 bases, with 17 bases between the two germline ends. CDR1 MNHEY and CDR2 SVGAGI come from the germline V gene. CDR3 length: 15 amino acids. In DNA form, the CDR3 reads TGTGCCACGGGGAGAGTCACGGGGTATAATTCACCCCTCCACTTT. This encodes CATGRVTGYNSPLHF.

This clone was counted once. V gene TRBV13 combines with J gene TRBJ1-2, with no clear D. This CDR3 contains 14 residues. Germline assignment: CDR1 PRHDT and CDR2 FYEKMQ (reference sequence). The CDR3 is CVSRGVGEFYGYTF. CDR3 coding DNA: TGTGTCTCCCGCGGGGTCGGGGAATTCTATGGCTACACCTTC.

The CDR3 loop is CASGRGDYEQYF. In DNA, the CDR3 is TGTGCCAGCGGGAGGGGCGACTACGAGCAGTACTTC. This chain connects TRBV7-9 to TRBJ2-7; 7 bases map to TRBD2. Germline CDR1 reads SEHNR; CDR2 reads FQNEAQ (reference sequence). This CDR3 region has 12 residues. The J segment lost 3 bases and the V segment lost 8 bases, leaving 4 bases of the junction unmatched.

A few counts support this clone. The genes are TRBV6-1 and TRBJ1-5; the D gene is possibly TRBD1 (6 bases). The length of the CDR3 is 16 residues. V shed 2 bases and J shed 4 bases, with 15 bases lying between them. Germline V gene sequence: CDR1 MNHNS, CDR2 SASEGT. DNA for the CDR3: TGTGCCAGCAGTGAAATGAGAACAGGGCTAAATCAGCCCCAGCATTTT. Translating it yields CASSEMRTGLNQPQHF.

The CDR3 here is CASSEDRGLYEQYF. The CDR3 nucleotides are TGCGCCAGCAGCGAAGACAGGGGGCTCTACGAGCAGTACTTC. The chain has TRBV5-1 and TRBJ2-7; TRBD1 aligns across 10 bases. CDR1 SGHRS and CDR2 YFSETQ come from the germline V gene. J lost 3 bases, V lost 4 bases, and 4 bases had no gene match. CDR3 length equals 14 residues.

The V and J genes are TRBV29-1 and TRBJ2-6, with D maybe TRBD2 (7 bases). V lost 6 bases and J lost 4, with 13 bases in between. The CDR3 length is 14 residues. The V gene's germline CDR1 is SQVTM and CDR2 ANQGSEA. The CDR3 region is CSVPGGAGANVLTF. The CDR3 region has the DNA TGCAGCGTGCCTGGGGGGGCCGGGGCCAACGTCCTGACTTTC.

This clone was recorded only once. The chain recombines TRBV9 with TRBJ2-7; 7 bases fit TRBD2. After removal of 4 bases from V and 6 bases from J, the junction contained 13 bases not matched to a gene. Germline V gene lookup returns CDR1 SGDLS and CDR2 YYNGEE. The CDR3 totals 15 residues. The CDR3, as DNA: TGTGCCAGCAGCCCTAGGGGAGGGGAGATTGGCGAGCAGTACTTC. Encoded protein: CASSPRGGEIGEQYF.

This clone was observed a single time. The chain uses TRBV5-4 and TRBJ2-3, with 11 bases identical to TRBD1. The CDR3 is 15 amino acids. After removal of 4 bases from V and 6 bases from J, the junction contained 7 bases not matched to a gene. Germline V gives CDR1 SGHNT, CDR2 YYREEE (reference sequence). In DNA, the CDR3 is TGTGCCAGCAGCCTGGACAGGGGGCAGGCGGATACGCAGTATTTT. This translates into CASSLDRGQADTQYF.

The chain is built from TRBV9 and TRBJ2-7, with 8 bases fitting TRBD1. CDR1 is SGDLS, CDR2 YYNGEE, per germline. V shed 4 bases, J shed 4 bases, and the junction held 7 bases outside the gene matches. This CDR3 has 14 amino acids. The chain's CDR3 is CASSPGQGRYEQYF. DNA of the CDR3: TGTGCCAGCAGCCCAGGACAGGGTCGGTACGAGCAGTACTTC.

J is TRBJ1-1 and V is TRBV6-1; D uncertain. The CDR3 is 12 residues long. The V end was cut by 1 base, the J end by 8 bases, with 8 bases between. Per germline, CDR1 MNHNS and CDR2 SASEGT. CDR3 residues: CASSEGRLEAFF. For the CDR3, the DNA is TGTGCCAGCAGTGAAGGGAGGCTAGAAGCTTTCTTT.

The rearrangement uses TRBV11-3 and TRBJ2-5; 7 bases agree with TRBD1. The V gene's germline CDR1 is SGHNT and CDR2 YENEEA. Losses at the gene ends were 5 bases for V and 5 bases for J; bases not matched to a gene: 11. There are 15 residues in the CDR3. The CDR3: CASSASRTGAETQYF. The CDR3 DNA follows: TGTGCCAGCAGCGCAAGCCGTACAGGGGCGGAGACCCAGTACTTC.

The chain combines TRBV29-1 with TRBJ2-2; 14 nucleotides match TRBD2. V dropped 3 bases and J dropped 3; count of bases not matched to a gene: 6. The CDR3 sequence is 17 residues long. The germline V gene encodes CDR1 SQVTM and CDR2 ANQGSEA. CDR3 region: CSVDSGLAGGYTGELFF. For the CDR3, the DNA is TGCAGCGTTGACTCCGGACTAGCGGGGGGCTACACCGGGGAGCTGTTTTTT.

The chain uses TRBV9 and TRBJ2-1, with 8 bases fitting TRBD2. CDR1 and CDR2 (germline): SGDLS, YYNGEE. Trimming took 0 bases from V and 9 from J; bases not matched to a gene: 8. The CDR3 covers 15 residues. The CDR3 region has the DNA TGTGCCAGCAGCGTAGCAGCGGGGGAGGTTGTTGAGCAGTTCTTC. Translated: CASSVAAGEVVEQFF.

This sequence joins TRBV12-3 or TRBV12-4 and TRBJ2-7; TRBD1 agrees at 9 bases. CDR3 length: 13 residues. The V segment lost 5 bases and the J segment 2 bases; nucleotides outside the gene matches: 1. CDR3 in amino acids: CASSRDRAYEQYF. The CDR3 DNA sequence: TGTGCCAGCAGTAGGGACAGGGCCTACGAGCAGTACTTC.